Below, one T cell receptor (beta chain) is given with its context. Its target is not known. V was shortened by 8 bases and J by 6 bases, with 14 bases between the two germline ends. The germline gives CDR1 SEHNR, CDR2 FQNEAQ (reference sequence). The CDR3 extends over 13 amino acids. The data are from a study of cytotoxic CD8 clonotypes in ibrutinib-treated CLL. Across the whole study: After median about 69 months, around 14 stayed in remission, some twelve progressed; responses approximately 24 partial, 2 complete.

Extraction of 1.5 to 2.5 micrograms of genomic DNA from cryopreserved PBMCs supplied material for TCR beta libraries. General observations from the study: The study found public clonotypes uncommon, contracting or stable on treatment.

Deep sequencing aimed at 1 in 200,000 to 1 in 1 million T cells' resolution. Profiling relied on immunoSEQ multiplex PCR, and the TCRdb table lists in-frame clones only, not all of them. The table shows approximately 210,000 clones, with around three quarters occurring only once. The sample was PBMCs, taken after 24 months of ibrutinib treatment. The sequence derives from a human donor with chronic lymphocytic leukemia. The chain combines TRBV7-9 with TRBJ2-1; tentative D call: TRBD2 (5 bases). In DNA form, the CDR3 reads TGTGCCAGCGATAGCCGGAGCGGCAATGAGCAGTTCTTC. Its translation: CASDSRSGNEQFF.